Below are 20 T cell receptor beta chains sequenced from a single sample in a study of cytomegalovirus exposure and HLA in healthy donors. The primer mix had 60 Vbeta and 13 Jbeta primers. Produced via immunoSEQ multiplex PCR; TCRdb's table is partial and in-frame only. This sample has about 160,000 clones; about 88% occur once, and the top ten carry almost 2%. Sequencing was carried out using PBMCs. All receptors derive from a young woman in good health and CMV-seronegative.

V gene TRBV11-3 combines with J gene TRBJ1-4, with 11 bases identical to TRBD1. V lost 5 bases and J lost 3; bases outside the gene matches: 5. Germline V gene sequence: CDR1 SGHNT, CDR2 YENEEA. The CDR3 has 16 residues. For the CDR3, the DNA is TGTGCCAGCAGCGCCGGGACAGGGGGATCTAATGAAAAACTGTTTTTT. This encodes CASSAGTGGSNEKLFF. Full variable domain (missing parts from reference TRBV11-3 and TRBJ1-4): EAGVVQSPRYKIIEKKQPVAFWCNPISGHNTLYWYLQNLGQGPELLIRYENEEAVDDSQLPKDRFSAERLKGVDSTLKIQPAELGDSAVYLCASSAGTGGSNEKLFFGSGTQLSVL.

This clone was recorded once. The genes are TRBV19 and TRBJ2-7; D gene uncertain. In germline, CDR1 is LNHDA, CDR2 SQIVND (reference sequence). Deletions cut 3 bases from V and 1 base from J, with 13 bases between. CDR3 length: 15 amino acids. The CDR3 loop reads CASSMVHFPSYEQYF. The CDR3 DNA follows: TGTGCCAGTAGTATGGTTCACTTCCCTTCCTACGAGCAGTACTTC. The full variable domain, in which reference TRBV19 and TRBJ2-7 provide the parts outside the CDR3, is DGGITQSPKYLFRKEGQNVTLSCEQNLNHDAMYWYRQDPGQGLRLIYYSQIVNDFQKGDIAEGYSVSREKKESFPLTVTSAQKNPTAFYLCASSMVHFPSYEQYFGPGTRLTVT.

The rearrangement joins TRBV29-1 to TRBJ1-1; D gene ambiguous. Germline CDR1 reads SQVTM; CDR2 reads ANQGSEA. This CDR3 has 12 amino acids. V lost 7 bases and J lost 0, with 9 bases in between. This CDR3 reads CSASTMNTEAFF. Here the CDR3 DNA reads TGCAGCGCGTCGACTATGAACACTGAAGCTTTCTTT.

The chain couples TRBV5-1 to TRBJ1-3, with 7 bases fitting TRBD1. The trim removed 0 bases at V and 0 bases at J, leaving 9 bases unmatched. This CDR3 contains 18 residues. Germline V CDR1 and CDR2: SGHRS, YFSETQ. CDR3 residues: CASSLAPGTAFSGNTIYF. The CDR3, as DNA: TGCGCCAGCAGCTTGGCCCCCGGGACAGCCTTCTCTGGAAACACCATATATTTT.

The chain carries TRBV5-4 and TRBJ2-5, with D maybe TRBD1 (6 bases). Per germline, CDR1 SGHNT and CDR2 YYREEE (reference sequence). Trimming pared 1 base from V and 5 bases from J, leaving 9 bases between. The CDR3 is 13 amino acids. The CDR3 is CASSLRGLETQYF. The CDR3 nucleotides are TGTGCCAGCAGCTTGAGGGGGTTGGAGACCCAGTACTTC.

The chain uses TRBV7-9 and TRBJ2-5; D may be TRBD1 (6 bases). V lost 5 bases and J lost 5, with 15 bases in between. This CDR3 region has 14 residues. CDR1 is SEHNR and CDR2 is FQNEAQ in the germline V gene (reference sequence). CDR3 sequence reads: CASSQGQGGETQYF. The CDR3 DNA is TGTGCCAGCAGCCAGGGGCAGGGCGGGGAGACCCAGTACTTC.

The genes are TRBV27 and TRBJ1-2; D possibly corresponds to TRBD1 (6 bases). Trimming cost V 2 bases and J 4 bases, with 14 bases left between them. Germline assignment: CDR1 MNHEY and CDR2 SMNVEV (reference sequence). This CDR3 spans 15 amino acids. The CDR3 reads CASSLTRTEIYGYTF. CDR3 coding DNA: TGTGCCAGCAGTTTAACCCGGACAGAAATCTATGGCTACACCTTC.

The V and J genes are TRBV5-5 and TRBJ2-2; 10 nucleotides match TRBD1. The ends lost 4 bases at V and 4 bases at J; junction bases unmatched: 4. Germline V lookup: CDR1 SGHKS, CDR2 YYEKEE (reference sequence). The CDR3 consists of 15 residues. CDR3 protein: CASSNRDRGTGELFF. CDR3 DNA sequence: TGTGCCAGCAGCAACCGGGACAGGGGCACCGGGGAGCTGTTTTTT.

CDR3 loop: CASSISETGSYEQYF. The CDR3 region has the DNA TGTGCCAGTAGTATTAGCGAAACGGGCTCCTACGAGCAGTACTTC. The chain recombines TRBV19 with TRBJ2-7; possible D gene TRBD2, 5 bases. V was trimmed by 3 bases and J by 0 bases, leaving 12 bases between them. Germline V gene data show CDR1 as LNHDA and CDR2 as SQIVND (reference sequence). The CDR3 totals 15 residues. Supplemented by reference TRBV19 and TRBJ2-7, the full variable domain reads DGGITQSPKYLFRKEGQNVTLSCEQNLNHDAMYWYRQDPGQGLRLIYYSQIVNDFQKGDIAEGYSVSREKKESFPLTVTSAQKNPTAFYLCASSISETGSYEQYFGPGTRLTVT.

CDR3: CASSEQGLALNYGYTF. The CDR3 coding sequence is TGTGCCAGCAGTGAACAGGGGCTTGCCCTTAACTATGGCTACACCTTC. J is TRBJ1-2 and V is TRBV2; a weak D match, TRBD1 (6 bases). In germline, CDR1 is SNHLY, CDR2 FYNNEI. V was pared by 2 bases and J by 1 base, with 14 bases between. There are 16 residues in the CDR3.

This chain uses TRBV11-2 with TRBJ1-4; the match to TRBD1 covers 10 bases. The CDR3 spans 12 residues. Germline trimming cut 4 bases from V and 14 bases from J; bases unmatched to any gene: 4. In germline, CDR1 is SGHAT, CDR2 FQNNGV. CDR3: CASSSGQGGLFF. The CDR3 DNA reads TGTGCCAGCAGCTCCGGACAGGGGGGTCTGTTTTTT.

V usage is TRBV30 and J usage is TRBJ1-2, with 7 positions matching TRBD1. Germline V gene data show CDR1 as GTSNPN and CDR2 as SVGIG (reference sequence). J gave up 0 bases and V 4 bases, and 8 bases lay outside the gene matches. The CDR3 runs to 15 residues. The CDR3 is CAWTFRGQPNYGYTF. Written as DNA, the CDR3 is TGTGCCTGGACTTTTCGGGGACAGCCTAACTATGGCTACACCTTC.

This clone appeared a single time. The CDR3 sequence is CASSPLTLGFSPLHF. Here the CDR3 DNA reads TGTGCCAGCAGCCCCTTGACACTGGGCTTTTCACCCCTCCACTTT. The chain is built from TRBV5-8 and TRBJ1-6; D remains ambiguous. V shed 4 bases and J shed 9 bases, with 17 bases lying between them. CDR1 and CDR2 from the germline V gene are SGHTS and YDEGEE. The CDR3 extends over 15 amino acids. The full variable domain, completed using reference TRBV5-8 and TRBJ1-6, is EAGVTQSPTHLIKTRGQQATLRCSPISGHTSVYWYQQALGLGLQFLLWYDEGEERNRGNFPPRFSGRQFPNYSSELNVNALELEDSALYLCASSPLTLGFSPLHFGNGTRLTVT.

The J gene is TRBJ2-1, the V gene TRBV19, with 8 bases aligning to TRBD2. CDR1 and CDR2 from the germline V gene are LNHDA and SQIVND (reference sequence). Germline trimming cut 1 base from V and 2 bases from J; bases unmatched to any gene: 4. This CDR3 has 16 amino acids. CDR3 sequence (DNA): TGTGCCAGTAGTATAGGGGCGGGAGGCCCCTACAATGAGCAGTTCTTC. Translation: CASSIGAGGPYNEQFF.

The chain couples TRBV2 to TRBJ2-7; a possible D gene is TRBD2 (7 bases). Trimming removed 6 bases from V and 1 base from J, with 16 bases in between. The CDR3 runs 15 residues. The germline gives CDR1 SNHLY, CDR2 FYNNEI. DNA of the CDR3: TGTGCCAGCAGCGGCGAGGGGGGGAGATCCTACGAGCAGTACTTC. Protein sequence: CASSGEGGRSYEQYF.

The rearrangement uses TRBV9 and TRBJ2-1, with TRBD2 matching over 10 bases. The CDR3 sequence is 16 residues long. Germline values: CDR1 SGDLS, CDR2 YYNGEE. The ends lost 4 bases at V and 4 bases at J; junction bases unmatched: 8. DNA of the CDR3: TGTGCCAGCAGCTTCTTAGCGGGGGGCATTTACAATGAGCAGTTCTTC. Its translation is CASSFLAGGIYNEQFF.

The chain has TRBV5-1 and TRBJ2-1; D is perhaps TRBD2 (5 bases). The CDR3 length is 15 residues. CDR1 is SGHRS and CDR2 is YFSETQ in the germline V gene. With 2 bases removed from V and 6 bases from J, the gap between germline ends came to 15 bases. CDR3 sequence reads: CASSFVPGNTNEQFF. CDR3 DNA: TGCGCCAGCAGCTTCGTTCCGGGGAATACCAATGAGCAGTTCTTC.

The chain combines TRBV30 with TRBJ2-3; TRBD2 matches 9 bases. Looked up from germline, CDR1 is GTSNPN and CDR2 is SVGIG (reference sequence). The CDR3 runs to 13 residues. The trim removed 7 bases at V and 4 bases at J, leaving 6 bases unmatched. The CDR3 DNA follows: TGTGCCTACTTCCGCGGGGGGGCAGATACGCAGTATTTT. This translates into CAYFRGGADTQYF.

The chain recombines TRBV5-1 with TRBJ2-1; D call uncertain. Germline-derived CDR1 and CDR2 are SGHRS and YFSETQ. Trimming removed 3 bases from V and 0 bases from J, with 7 bases in between. CDR3 size: 14 residues. CDR3 sequence: CASSSFPSYNEQFF. CDR3 DNA sequence: TGCGCCAGCAGCTCCTTCCCCTCCTACAATGAGCAGTTCTTC.

This clone was recorded only once. One end of the junction is discordant with germline, which a read error may explain. The gene calls are TRBV30 and TRBJ1-3; no clear D gene. The CDR3 spans 11 residues. Germline V gene data show CDR1 as GTSNPN and CDR2 as SVGIG (reference sequence). CDR3 amino acids: CGGDSGNTIYF. CDR3 in DNA: TGCGGCGGAGACTCTGGAAACACCATATATTTT.